What follows is one T cell receptor (beta chain) and its context. As yet, its antigen is unknown. V was cut by 6 bases and J by 5 bases, with 20 bases left in between. Germline V gives CDR1 MNHNS, CDR2 SASEGT. The CDR3 has 15 residues. This sample is drawn from a study of metastatic and nonmetastatic thyroid tumors. Study-wide background: Both malignant and benign thyroid patients supplied peripheral blood and tumor or nodule tissue samples, across which the repertoires of these patients were then compared.

Thyroid surgery was preceded by no treatment in any patient. Original methodology: Building a distant-metastasis classifier for papillary thyroid cancer drew on CDR3 differences across clinicopathological groups. TCRdb called clones again from the PCR reads with MiXCR. These V and J calls originate from TCRdb's pipeline instead of the authors' own analysis. The table records roughly 34,000 clones, around 31% of them present only once. The study's findings and limits: Reports indicated that malignant thyroid tumors showed significantly higher TCR beta diversity than benign nodules did, in blood and tumor.

The sequencing sample was made of tumor tissue. This chain connects TRBV6-1 to TRBJ2-7; TRBD1 is a possible D gene (7 bases). This TCR was sampled from a female donor with papillary thyroid cancer or a benign thyroid nodule (not recorded which). Some clones in this sample may be carry-over from other donors' samples. The CDR3 DNA follows: TGTGCCAGCAGACGTACAGGGGAAACTAGCCACGAGCAGTACTTC. Translation: CASRRTGETSHEQYF.